Listed here are 19 T cell receptor beta chains from one sample, sequenced in a study of CD8 T cells in Susac syndrome. Reverse transcription used roughly 0.45 to 1 ug RNA and random hexamers. Using its own MiXCR run on the immunoSEQ multiplex PCR reads, TCRdb lists one record per CDR3 protein. There are roughly 200,000 distinct CDR3 sequences in the sample; roughly 92% occur only once, and 0.1% lies in the top ten. Sequenced sample: CD4+ T cells from PBMCs. The source is a human donor in good health.

The chain couples TRBV27 to TRBJ2-7; TRBD1 agrees at 7 bases. V lost 3 bases to trimming and J lost 1 base; unmatched junction nucleotides: 3. The V gene's germline CDR1 is MNHEY and CDR2 SMNVEV (reference sequence). CDR3 length equals 14 residues. CDR3 coding DNA: TGTGCCAGCAGTTTGACAGGGTATTCCTACGAGCAGTACTTC. Amino acids: CASSLTGYSYEQYF.

The chain is built from TRBV19 and TRBJ2-6; the D is unclear. The CDR3 contains 19 residues. CDR1 is LNHDA, CDR2 SQIVND, per germline (reference sequence). V was clipped by 3 bases and J by 0 bases, with 18 bases between them. This CDR3 reads CASSIRGLPAHSGANVLTF. As DNA, the CDR3 is TGTGCCAGTAGTATCCGTGGCTTGCCAGCTCACTCTGGGGCCAACGTCCTGACTTTC.

This chain uses TRBV12-3 or TRBV12-4 with TRBJ2-3; D perhaps matches TRBD2 (5 bases). The germline V and J ends were trimmed by 2 bases and 4 bases, with 13 bases remaining between them. The CDR3 is 15 residues long. CDR3 sequence (DNA): TGTGCCAGCAGTTTAAGGCCGGGGAAGTCAGATACGCAGTATTTT. Translating it yields CASSLRPGKSDTQYF.

The chain has TRBV6-5 and TRBJ1-5; a possible D gene is TRBD1 (5 bases). The CDR3 is 17 residues long. Germline loops: CDR1 MNHEY, CDR2 SVGAGI. V dropped 4 bases and J dropped 5 bases, with 21 bases sitting between them. DNA of the CDR3: TGTGCCAGCAGTTCCCCCTCCGGGACGGCCGGGGATCAGCCCCAGCATTTT. Translating gives CASSSPSGTAGDQPQHF.

CDR3 sequence reads: CASSVSDRETQYF. CDR3 nucleotides: TGTGCCAGCAGCGTATCCGACAGAGAGACCCAGTACTTC. V is TRBV7-2 and J is TRBJ2-5; the D gene is possibly TRBD1 (5 bases). The CDR3 is 13 amino acids. CDR1 is SGHTA and CDR2 is FQGNSA in the germline V gene. V lost 5 bases to trimming and J lost 4 bases, with 11 bases between them.

The chain has TRBV20-1 and TRBJ1-5; tentative D call: TRBD1 (5 bases). CDR3 length: 12 amino acids. The germline V and J ends were trimmed by 5 bases and 7 bases, with 12 bases remaining between them. The germline V gene has CDR1 DFQATT and CDR2 SNEGSKA (reference sequence). CDR3 in DNA: TGCAGTGCTGTCGATGGGGGACAGCCCCAGCATTTT. Amino acids: CSAVDGGQPQHF.

The chain carries TRBV18 and TRBJ1-3, with TRBD1 matching 9 bases. The V gene end was trimmed by 7 bases and the J gene end by 0 bases; junction bases not matched to a gene: 4. The CDR3 extends over 15 amino acids. CDR1 is KGHSH and CDR2 is LQKENI in the germline V gene. The CDR3, as DNA: TGTGCCAGCTGGGACAGGGTACTCTCTGGAAACACCATATATTTT. Its protein is CASWDRVLSGNTIYF.

The genes are TRBV20-1 and TRBJ1-6; no definite D call. CDR3 length: 13 residues. CDR1 is DFQATT, CDR2 SNEGSKA, per germline (reference sequence). Deletions cut 6 bases from V and 9 bases from J, with 15 bases between. The CDR3 DNA follows: TGCAGTGCCCGACCGGGCCTTGGTTCACCCCTCCACTTT. Encoded protein: CSARPGLGSPLHF.

The rearrangement links TRBV6-5 to TRBJ1-1; D unresolved. CDR3 length: 12 amino acids. V was clipped by 5 bases and J by 5 bases, with 9 bases between them. Germline loops: CDR1 MNHEY, CDR2 SVGAGI. The CDR3 is CASSRPGTEAFF. The CDR3 DNA follows: TGTGCCAGCAGTCGGCCGGGGACTGAAGCTTTCTTT.

This rearrangement joins TRBV28 to TRBJ2-5; 10 bases fit TRBD2. CDR1 MDHEN and CDR2 SYDVKM come from the germline V gene. J gave up 2 bases and V 5 bases, and 5 bases lay outside the gene matches. The CDR3 extends over 15 amino acids. CDR3 in amino acids: CASSGIAGGQETQYF. DNA for the CDR3: TGTGCCAGCAGTGGAATAGCGGGGGGACAAGAGACCCAGTACTTC.

This rearrangement joins TRBV6-6 to TRBJ2-1; tentatively, D is TRBD1 or TRBD2 (6 bases each). The CDR3 has 14 residues. The germline gives CDR1 MNHNY, CDR2 SVGAGI (reference sequence). The V gene lost 8 bases and the J gene lost 6 bases, with 17 bases spanning the gap. The CDR3 DNA reads TGTGCCAGCGTCCAAAAGGGGGGTTTCAATGAGCAGTTCTTC. Translating it yields CASVQKGGFNEQFF.

The chain's CDR3 is CASSPANTEAFF. The CDR3, as DNA: TGTGCCAGCTCACCGGCCAACACTGAAGCTTTCTTT. The chain links TRBV18 to TRBJ1-1, with unresolved D. CDR1 is KGHSH, CDR2 LQKENI, per germline. Trimming removed 3 bases at V and 2 bases at J, with 4 bases between. The CDR3 length is 12 residues.

V gene TRBV5-1 combines with J gene TRBJ1-1, with a tentative D call TRBD1 (5 bases). The CDR3 sequence is 14 residues long. Trimming stripped 3 bases from V and 4 bases from J, with 13 bases between. Germline V CDR1 and CDR2: SGHRS, YFSETQ. DNA for the CDR3: TGCGCCAGCAGCTCCTTGGGGCGGCGCACTGAAGCTTTCTTT. This sequence encodes CASSSLGRRTEAFF.

The gene calls are TRBV29-1 and TRBJ2-6; possible D gene TRBD1, 6 bases. Germline loops: CDR1 SQVTM, CDR2 ANQGSEA. Trimming left V 7 bases short and J 3 bases short, with 7 bases between. The CDR3 spans 12 residues. This CDR3 is CSAGDGANVLTF. DNA for the CDR3: TGCAGCGCAGGGGATGGGGCCAACGTCCTGACTTTC.

The chain is built from TRBV20-1 and TRBJ2-3; 9 bases are shared with TRBD2. This CDR3 spans 14 amino acids. Germline V CDR1 and CDR2: DFQATT, SNEGSKA (reference sequence). V gave up 3 bases and J gave up 6 bases; unmatched junction bases: 7. This CDR3 reads CSASVAGGSDTQYF. CDR3 DNA: TGCAGTGCTAGCGTGGCGGGGGGGTCGGATACGCAGTATTTT.

J is TRBJ1-5 and V is TRBV9; no firm D call. This CDR3 comprises 14 residues. The V end lost 0 bases, the J end lost 8 bases, and 12 bases lay between the germline ends. From germline, CDR1 is SGDLS and CDR2 YYNGEE. This CDR3 is CASSVGTGREPQHF. CDR3 nucleotide sequence: TGTGCCAGCAGCGTAGGAACCGGCCGGGAGCCCCAGCATTTT.

The chain couples TRBV18 to TRBJ1-3; D may be TRBD1 (6 bases). The CDR3 has 14 residues. In germline, CDR1 is KGHSH, CDR2 LQKENI. The V end lost 8 bases, the J end lost 0 bases, and 11 bases lay between the germline ends. CDR3 loop: CASDEGGSGNTIYF. The CDR3 coding sequence is TGTGCCAGCGATGAGGGGGGCTCTGGAAACACCATATATTTT.

The chain couples TRBV6-5 to TRBJ1-1; D may be TRBD1 (6 bases). CDR1 is MNHEY, CDR2 SVGAGI, per germline. CDR3 length equals 14 residues. V lost 7 bases and J 9 bases, leaving 21 bases between the germline ends. In DNA, the CDR3 is TGTGCCAGCATCCGTCCGAGCCAGGGGTCCCAAGCTTTCTTT. Amino acids: CASIRPSQGSQAFF.

The V gene is TRBV20-1, the J gene TRBJ1-5; possible D gene TRBD1, 5 bases. The CDR3 spans 12 residues. Germline V gives CDR1 DFQATT, CDR2 SNEGSKA (reference sequence). V was pared by 7 bases and J by 7 bases, with 14 bases between. The CDR3 reads CSVLTGDQPQHF. For the CDR3, the DNA is TGCAGTGTCCTGACCGGGGACCAGCCCCAGCATTTT.